This T cell receptor (beta chain) appears in the sequencing data of a study of a mutant IDH1 vaccine in newly diagnosed glioma. Background on the study: The treated group averaged approximately 38 years old and was about 60% male, roughly 40% female. Findings and limits, study-wide: With respect to changes in top peripheral T cell clonotypes, pseudoprogression seemed unrelated. A vaccine-induced immune response developed in 93.3% of the patients.

Generated by immunoSEQ multiplex PCR, the TCRdb table keeps only in-frame clones and is missing some. This sample carries some 60,000 clones, more than 90% of them seen once, and the ten largest clones take about 2.5%. There are 15 residues in the CDR3. Trimming took 1 base from V and 8 from J, leaving 14 bases between them. Germline assignment: CDR1 KGHSH and CDR2 LQKENI. In regard to this clone: Its specificity is unknown.

Time point denoted: baseline, week 1 (first vaccination visit). The treatment denotes: pre-vaccination baseline after standard-of-care therapy. Sequencing used PBMCs, obtained from a glioma patient treated with radiotherapy, temozolomide or both. This rearrangement joins TRBV18 to TRBJ1-4; D possibly corresponds to TRBD1 (6 bases). This receptor was taken from a man over 45 with glioma. The CDR3 spells CASSPLNRVEEKLFF. The CDR3 DNA sequence: TGTGCCAGCTCACCACTCAACAGGGTGGAGGAAAAACTGTTTTTT.